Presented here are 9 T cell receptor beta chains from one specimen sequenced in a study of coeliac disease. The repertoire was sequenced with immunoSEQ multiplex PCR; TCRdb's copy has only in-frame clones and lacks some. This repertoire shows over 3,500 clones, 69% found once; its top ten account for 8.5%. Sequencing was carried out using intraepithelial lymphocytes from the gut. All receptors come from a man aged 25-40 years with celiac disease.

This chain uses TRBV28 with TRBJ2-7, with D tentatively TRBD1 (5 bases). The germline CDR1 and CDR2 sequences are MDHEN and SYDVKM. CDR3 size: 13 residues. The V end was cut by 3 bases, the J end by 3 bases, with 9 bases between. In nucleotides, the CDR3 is TGTGCCAGCAGTTTGACAGCGAACTACGAGCAGTACTTC. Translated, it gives CASSLTANYEQYF.

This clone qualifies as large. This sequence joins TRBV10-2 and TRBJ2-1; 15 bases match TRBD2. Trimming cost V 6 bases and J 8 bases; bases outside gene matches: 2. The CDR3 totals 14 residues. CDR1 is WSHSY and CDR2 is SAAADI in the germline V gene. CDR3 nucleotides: TGCGCCAGCAGCGGACTAGCGGGGGGGCATGAGCAGTTCTTC. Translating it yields CASSGLAGGHEQFF.

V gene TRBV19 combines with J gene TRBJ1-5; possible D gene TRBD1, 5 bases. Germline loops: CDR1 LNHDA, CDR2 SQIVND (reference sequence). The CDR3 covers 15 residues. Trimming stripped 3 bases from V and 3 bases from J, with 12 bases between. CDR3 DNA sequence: TGTGCCAGTAGTATCCGGGGGAATGACAATCAGCCCCAGCATTTT. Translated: CASSIRGNDNQPQHF.

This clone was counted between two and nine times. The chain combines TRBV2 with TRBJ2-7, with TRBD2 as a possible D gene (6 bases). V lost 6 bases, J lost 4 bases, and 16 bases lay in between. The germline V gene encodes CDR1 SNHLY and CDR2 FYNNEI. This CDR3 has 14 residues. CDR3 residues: CASRRQGGVYEQYF. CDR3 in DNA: TGTGCCAGCAGGAGGCAGGGAGGAGTTTACGAGCAGTACTTC.

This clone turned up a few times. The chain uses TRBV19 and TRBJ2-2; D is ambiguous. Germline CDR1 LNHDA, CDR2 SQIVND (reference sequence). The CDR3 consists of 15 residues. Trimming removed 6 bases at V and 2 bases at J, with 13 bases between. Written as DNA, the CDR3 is TGTGCCAGTAGCCCAGACTGGCCAAACACCGGGGAGCTGTTTTTT. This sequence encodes CASSPDWPNTGELFF.

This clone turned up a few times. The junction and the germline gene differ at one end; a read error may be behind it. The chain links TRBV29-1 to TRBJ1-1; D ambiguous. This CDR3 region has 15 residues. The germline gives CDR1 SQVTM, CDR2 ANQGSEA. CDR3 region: CSVRSYRLMNTKAFF. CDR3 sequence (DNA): TGCAGCGTTCGTTCTTATAGACTAATGAACACTAAAGCTTTCTTT.

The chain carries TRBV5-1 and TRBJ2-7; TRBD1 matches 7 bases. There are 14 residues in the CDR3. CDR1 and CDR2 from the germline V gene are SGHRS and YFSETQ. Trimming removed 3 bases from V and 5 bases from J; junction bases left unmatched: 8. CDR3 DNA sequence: TGCGCCAGCAGCTATTATACAGGGGATGACGAGCAGTACTTC. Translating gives CASSYYTGDDEQYF.

The CDR3 DNA is TGTGCCAGCAGCTTAGTTGCCGGGACAGGTTACACAGATACGCAGTATTTT. Protein: CASSLVAGTGYTDTQYF. The V and J genes are TRBV7-6 and TRBJ2-3; 8 bases align to TRBD1. V shed 1 base, J shed 2 bases, and the junction held 8 bases outside the gene matches. The germline CDR1 and CDR2 sequences are SGHVS and FNYEAQ. The CDR3 sequence is 17 residues long.

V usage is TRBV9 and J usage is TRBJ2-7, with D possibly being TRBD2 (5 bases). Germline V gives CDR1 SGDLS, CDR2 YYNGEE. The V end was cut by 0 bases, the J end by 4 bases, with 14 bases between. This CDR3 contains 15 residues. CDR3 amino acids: CASSVEPSGSYEQYF. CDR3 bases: TGTGCCAGCAGCGTAGAGCCCTCGGGGAGTTACGAGCAGTACTTC.